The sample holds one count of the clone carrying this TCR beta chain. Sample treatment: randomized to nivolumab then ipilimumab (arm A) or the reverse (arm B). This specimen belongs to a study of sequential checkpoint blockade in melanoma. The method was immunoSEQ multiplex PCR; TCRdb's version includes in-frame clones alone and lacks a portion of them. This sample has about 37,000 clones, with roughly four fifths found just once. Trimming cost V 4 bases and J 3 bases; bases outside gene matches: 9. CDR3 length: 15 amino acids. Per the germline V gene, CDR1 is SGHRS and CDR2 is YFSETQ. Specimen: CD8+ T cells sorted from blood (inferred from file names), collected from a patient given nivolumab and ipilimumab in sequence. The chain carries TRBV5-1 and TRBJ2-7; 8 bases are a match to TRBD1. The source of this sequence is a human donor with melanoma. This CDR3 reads CASSLGTGGLYEQYF. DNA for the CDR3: TGCGCCAGCAGCCTAGGGACAGGTGGGCTCTACGAGCAGTACTTC. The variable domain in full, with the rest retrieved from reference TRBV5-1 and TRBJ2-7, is KAGVTQTPRYLIKTRGQQVTLSCSPISGHRSVSWYQQTPGQGLQFLFEYFSETQRNKGNFPGRFSGRQFSNSRSEMNVSTLELGDSALYLCASSLGTGGLYEQYFGPGTRLTVT.